This T cell receptor (beta chain) was observed in a study of a mutant IDH1 vaccine in newly diagnosed glioma (dated by TCRdb to 2020 to 2023). Concerning the study at large: Across visits V03 through V10, patients got a total of eight vaccinations, given in weeks 1, 3, 5, 7, 11, 15, 19 and 23. Vaccination started 4-6 weeks after radiotherapy alone, or was given together with temozolomide cycles in the groups whose treatment included chemotherapy. Of the 25 to 35 treated patients, 62.5% were male and 37.5% were female, and a mean age of around 40 years was recorded. Before enrollment, patients had received standard therapy of radiotherapy alone, temozolomide alone, or radiochemotherapy with temozolomide; most received the combination. Peripheral blood was collected at six visits: V03 (baseline), V05, V07, V10, V12 and V13. Longitudinal TCRB deep sequencing was done for 25 treated patients, wherever samples were available for exploratory analyses.

The library was produced with the immunoSEQ multiplex PCR assay. The hsTCRB Kit was used according to the manufacturer's protocol to amplify rearranged TCR beta chain sequences. TCRB libraries were sequenced on an Illumina MiSeq. Per the source publication's procedure: Demultiplexing, trimming and gene mapping were performed with the kit vendor's proprietary platform. TCRdb obtained this table from immuneACCESS and retained in-frame rearrangements with V and J assigned. These tables miss some clones; where compared with another copy, unresolved V genes account for less than half of the shortfall, and the remainder is unexplained. V and J calls and clone size are as listed in that table; D and trimming were resolved from the DNA. This sample holds fewer than 45,000 clones; around 76% were observed only once. The biggest ten clones account for roughly 6.3% of the sample. A remark on this clone: Its antigen target is currently unknown. Per-nucleotide qualities are absent, and no much larger clonotype sits a single base away.

The sample's time point label is to be understood as: week 23, last vaccination. Every vaccine dose consisted of 300 ug of a 20-mer mutant IDH1 peptide in Montanide, administered subcutaneously together with topical imiquimod. Donors had newly diagnosed WHO grade 3 or 4 IDH1-mutant astrocytomas with loss of nuclear ATRX. The samples were drawn from NOA16, a multicentre, single-arm, open-label phase I trial in Germany that tested a mutant IDH1 peptide vaccine in humans for the first time. Genomic DNA for TCRB sequencing was extracted from EDTA blood using the DNeasy Blood and Tissue Kit. Paper-wide results and their limitations: The authors noted that analyses of patient blood samples could not be reproduced because of sample limitations. No apparent relationship was observed between pseudoprogression and alterations in the top peripheral T cell clonotypes detected by TCRB sequencing. Vaccine-induced immune responses across multiple MHC alleles were detected in approximately 94% of patients. PBMC samples for TCRB deep sequencing were selected based on availability.

The sequencing used PBMCs, collected from a glioma patient whose treatment included an IDH1 peptide vaccine. The source is a woman aged 40-49 years with glioma. Some clones in this sample may be carry-over from other donors' samples.

For the CDR3, the sequence is CASSALYQPQHF. The DNA is TGTGCCAGCAGTGCCCTTTATCAGCCCCAGCATTTT. In this chain, TRBV6-1 is recombined with TRBJ1-5; confidence is insufficient to name the D gene. V is cut by 4 bases and J by 5 bases, and the space between the germline ends is 6 bases. The CDR3, from cysteine to phenylalanine, totals 12 residues. Kept here is only the CDR3 DNA, which spans 36 bases and is read in frame from base 1. Via the germline V gene, CDR1 is MNHNS and CDR2 SASEGT.